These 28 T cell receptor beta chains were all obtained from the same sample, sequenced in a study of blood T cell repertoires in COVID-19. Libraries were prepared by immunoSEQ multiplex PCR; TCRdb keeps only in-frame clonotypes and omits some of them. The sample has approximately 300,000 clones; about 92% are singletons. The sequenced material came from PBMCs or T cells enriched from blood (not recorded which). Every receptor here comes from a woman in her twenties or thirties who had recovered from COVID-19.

CDR3 nucleotide sequence: TGCAGTGCTAGTGGGACAGGGGGCATCTACGAGCAGTACTTC. This encodes CSASGTGGIYEQYF. The chain couples TRBV20-1 to TRBJ2-7; the match to TRBD1 covers 12 bases. This CDR3 contains 14 residues. CDR1 and CDR2 from the germline V gene are DFQATT and SNEGSKA (reference sequence). V was pared by 3 bases and J by 3 bases, with 3 bases of the junction left unmatched.

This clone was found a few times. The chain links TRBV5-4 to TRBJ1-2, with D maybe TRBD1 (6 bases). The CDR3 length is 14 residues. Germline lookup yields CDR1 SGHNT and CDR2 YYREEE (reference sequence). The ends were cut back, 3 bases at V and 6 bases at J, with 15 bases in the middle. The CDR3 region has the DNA TGTGCCAGCAGCTCAAACAGGGCGCGGGATGGCTACACCTTC. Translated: CASSSNRARDGYTF.

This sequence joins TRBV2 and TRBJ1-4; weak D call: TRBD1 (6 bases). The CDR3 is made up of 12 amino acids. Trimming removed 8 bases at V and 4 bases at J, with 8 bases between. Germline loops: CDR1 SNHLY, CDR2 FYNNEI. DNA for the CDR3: TGTGCCAGCGGGGGCCTTAATGAAAAACTGTTTTTT. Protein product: CASGGLNEKLFF.

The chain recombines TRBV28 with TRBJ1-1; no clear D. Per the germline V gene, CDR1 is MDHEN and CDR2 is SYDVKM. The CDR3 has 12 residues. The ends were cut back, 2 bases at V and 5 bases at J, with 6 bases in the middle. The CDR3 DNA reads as TGTGCCAGCAGTTTAATCTTAACTGAAGCTTTCTTT. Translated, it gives CASSLILTEAFF.

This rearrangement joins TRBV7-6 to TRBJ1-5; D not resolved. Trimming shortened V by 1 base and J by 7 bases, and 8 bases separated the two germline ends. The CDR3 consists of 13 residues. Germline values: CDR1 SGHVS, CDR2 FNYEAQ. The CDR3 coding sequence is TGTGCCAGCAGCTTAGGGGGAGGACAGCCCCAGCATTTT. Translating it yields CASSLGGGQPQHF.

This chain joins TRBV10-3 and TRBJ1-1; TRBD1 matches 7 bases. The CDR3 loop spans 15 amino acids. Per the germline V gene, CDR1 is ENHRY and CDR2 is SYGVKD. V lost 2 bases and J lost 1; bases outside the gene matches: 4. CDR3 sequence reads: CAISETGQKNTEAFF. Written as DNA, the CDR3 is TGTGCCATCAGTGAGACGGGACAGAAGAACACTGAAGCTTTCTTT.

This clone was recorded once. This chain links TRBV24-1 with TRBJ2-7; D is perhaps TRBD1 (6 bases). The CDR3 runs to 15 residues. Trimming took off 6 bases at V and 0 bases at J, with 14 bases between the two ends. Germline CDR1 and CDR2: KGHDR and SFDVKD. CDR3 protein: CATSTGQGISYEQYF. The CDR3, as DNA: TGTGCCACCAGTACCGGGCAGGGGATCTCCTACGAGCAGTACTTC.

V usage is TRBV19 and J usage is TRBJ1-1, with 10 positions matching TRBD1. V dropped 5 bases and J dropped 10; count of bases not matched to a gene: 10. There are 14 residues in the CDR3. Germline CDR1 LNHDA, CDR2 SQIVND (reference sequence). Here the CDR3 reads CASSFPGQGLVAFF. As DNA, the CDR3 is TGTGCCAGTAGTTTCCCGGGACAGGGGTTGGTAGCTTTCTTT.

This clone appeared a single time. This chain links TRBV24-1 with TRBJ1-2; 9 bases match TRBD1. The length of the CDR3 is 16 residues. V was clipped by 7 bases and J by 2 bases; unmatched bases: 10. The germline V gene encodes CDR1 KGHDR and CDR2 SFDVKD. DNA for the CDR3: TGTGCCACCAGGTCTGCAAGACAGGGGGAGAACTATGGCTACACCTTC. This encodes CATRSARQGENYGYTF.

The DNA for the CDR3 is TGCGCCAGCAGCTTGGCCGGTAGCGGGACCTCCTACAATGAGCAGTTCTTC. This encodes CASSLAGSGTSYNEQFF. The chain couples TRBV5-1 to TRBJ2-1; 8 nucleotides match TRBD2. This CDR3 has 17 residues. V gave up 0 bases and J gave up 0 bases; unmatched junction bases: 5. CDR1 is SGHRS and CDR2 is YFSETQ in the germline V gene. Using reference TRBV5-1 and TRBJ2-1 for the parts outside the CDR3, the full variable domain is KAGVTQTPRYLIKTRGQQVTLSCSPISGHRSVSWYQQTPGQGLQFLFEYFSETQRNKGNFPGRFSGRQFSNSRSEMNVSTLELGDSALYLCASSLAGSGTSYNEQFFGPGTRLTVL.

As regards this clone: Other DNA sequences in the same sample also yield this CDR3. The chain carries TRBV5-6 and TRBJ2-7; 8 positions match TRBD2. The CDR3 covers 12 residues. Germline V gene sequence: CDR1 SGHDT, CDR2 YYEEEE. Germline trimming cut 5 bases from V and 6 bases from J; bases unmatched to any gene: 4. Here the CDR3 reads CASSLAGGEQYF. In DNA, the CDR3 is TGTGCCAGCAGTCTGGCGGGGGGCGAGCAGTACTTC.

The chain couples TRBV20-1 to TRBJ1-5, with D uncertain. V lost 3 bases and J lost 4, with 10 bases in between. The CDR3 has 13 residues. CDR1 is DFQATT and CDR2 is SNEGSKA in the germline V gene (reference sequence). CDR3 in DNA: TGCAGTGCTAGTCTATCCGATAATCAGCCCCAGCATTTT. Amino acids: CSASLSDNQPQHF.

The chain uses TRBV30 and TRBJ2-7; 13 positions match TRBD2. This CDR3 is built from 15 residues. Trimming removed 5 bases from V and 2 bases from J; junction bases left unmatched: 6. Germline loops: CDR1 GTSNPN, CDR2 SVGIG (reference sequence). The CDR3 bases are TGTGCCTGGGACTCACTAGCGGGGGGGCCCTACGAGCAGTACTTC. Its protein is CAWDSLAGGPYEQYF.

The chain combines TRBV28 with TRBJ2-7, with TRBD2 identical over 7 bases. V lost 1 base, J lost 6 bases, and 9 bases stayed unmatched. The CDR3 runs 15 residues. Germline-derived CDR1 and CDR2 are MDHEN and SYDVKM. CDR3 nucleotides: TGTGCCAGCAGTTTATTGACTAGCCCCCGGGGCGAGCAGTACTTC. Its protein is CASSLLTSPRGEQYF.

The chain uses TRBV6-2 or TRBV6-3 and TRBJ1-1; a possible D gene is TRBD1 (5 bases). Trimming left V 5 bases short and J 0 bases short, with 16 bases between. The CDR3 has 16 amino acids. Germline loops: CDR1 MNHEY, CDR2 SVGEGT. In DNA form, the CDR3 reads TGTGCCAGCAGTCCAGATAGACAGAGCATGAACACTGAAGCTTTCTTT. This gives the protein CASSPDRQSMNTEAFF.

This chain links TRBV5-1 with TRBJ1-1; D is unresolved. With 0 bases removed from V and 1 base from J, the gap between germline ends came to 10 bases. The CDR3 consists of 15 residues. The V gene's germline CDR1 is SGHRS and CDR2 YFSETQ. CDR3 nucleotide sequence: TGCGCCAGCAGCTTGGACCCGCCGGGGAACACTGAAGCTTTCTTT. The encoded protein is CASSLDPPGNTEAFF.

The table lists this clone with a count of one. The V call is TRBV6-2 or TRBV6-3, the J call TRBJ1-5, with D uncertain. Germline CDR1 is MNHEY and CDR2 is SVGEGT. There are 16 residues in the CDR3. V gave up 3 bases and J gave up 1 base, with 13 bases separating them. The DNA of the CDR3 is TGTGCCAGCAGTTATTTTGGCGGTCGAAGCAATCAGCCCCAGCATTTT. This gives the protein CASSYFGGRSNQPQHF.

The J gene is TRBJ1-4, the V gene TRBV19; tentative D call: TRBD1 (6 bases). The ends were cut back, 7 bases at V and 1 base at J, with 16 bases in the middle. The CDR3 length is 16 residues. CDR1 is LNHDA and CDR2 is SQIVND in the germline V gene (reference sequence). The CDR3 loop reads CASTRRGAGTNEKLFF. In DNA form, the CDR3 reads TGTGCCAGTACCCGTCGGGGGGCGGGAACTAATGAAAAACTGTTTTTT.

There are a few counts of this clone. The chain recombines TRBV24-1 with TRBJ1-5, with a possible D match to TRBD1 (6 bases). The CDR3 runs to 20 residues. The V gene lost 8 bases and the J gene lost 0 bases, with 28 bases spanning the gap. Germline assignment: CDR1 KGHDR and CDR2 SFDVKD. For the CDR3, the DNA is TGTGCCACCACCCGCCCCCGACGGGTCAAGGACAGACCTAGCAATCAGCCCCAGCATTTT. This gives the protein CATTRPRRVKDRPSNQPQHF.

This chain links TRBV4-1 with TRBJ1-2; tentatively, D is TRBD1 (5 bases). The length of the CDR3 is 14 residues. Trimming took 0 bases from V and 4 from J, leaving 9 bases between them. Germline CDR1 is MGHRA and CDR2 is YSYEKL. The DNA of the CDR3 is TGCGCCAGCAGCCAAGATCACCAGGGCTATGGCTACACCTTC. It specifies CASSQDHQGYGYTF.

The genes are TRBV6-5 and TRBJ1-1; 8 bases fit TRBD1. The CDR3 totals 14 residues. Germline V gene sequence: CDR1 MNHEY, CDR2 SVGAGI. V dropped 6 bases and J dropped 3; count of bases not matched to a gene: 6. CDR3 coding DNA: TGTGCCAGCAGCCGCCCGGGACAGGACACTGAAGCTTTCTTT. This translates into CASSRPGQDTEAFF.

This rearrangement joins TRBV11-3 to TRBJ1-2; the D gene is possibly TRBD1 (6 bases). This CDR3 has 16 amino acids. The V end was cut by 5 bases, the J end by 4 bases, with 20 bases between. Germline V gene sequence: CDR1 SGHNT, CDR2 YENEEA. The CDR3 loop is CASSLAGGQESYGYTF. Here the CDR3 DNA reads TGTGCCAGCAGCCTGGCGGGGGGGCAAGAAAGCTATGGCTACACCTTC. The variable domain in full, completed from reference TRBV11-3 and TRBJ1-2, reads EAGVVQSPRYKIIEKKQPVAFWCNPISGHNTLYWYLQNLGQGPELLIRYENEEAVDDSQLPKDRFSAERLKGVDSTLKIQPAELGDSAVYLCASSLAGGQESYGYTFGSGTRLTVV.

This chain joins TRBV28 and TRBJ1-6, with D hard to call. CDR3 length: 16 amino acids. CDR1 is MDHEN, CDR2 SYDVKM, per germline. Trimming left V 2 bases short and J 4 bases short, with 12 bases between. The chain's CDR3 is CASSLGGSVYNSPLHF. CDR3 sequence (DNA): TGTGCCAGCAGTTTAGGAGGGTCCGTTTATAATTCACCCCTCCACTTT. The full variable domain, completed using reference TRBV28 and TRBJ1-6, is DVKVTQSSRYLVKRTGEKVFLECVQDMDHENMFWYRQDPGLGLRLIYFSYDVKMKEKGDIPEGYSVSREKKERFSLILESASTNQTSMYLCASSLGGSVYNSPLHFGNGTRLTVT.

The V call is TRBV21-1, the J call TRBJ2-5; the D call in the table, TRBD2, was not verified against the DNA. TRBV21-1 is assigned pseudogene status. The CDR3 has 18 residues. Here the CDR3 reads CASSKGGPSGSRGETQYF. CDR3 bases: TGTGCCAGCAGCAAAGGTGGGCCTAGCGGGAGTCGAGGGGAGACCCAGTACTTC.

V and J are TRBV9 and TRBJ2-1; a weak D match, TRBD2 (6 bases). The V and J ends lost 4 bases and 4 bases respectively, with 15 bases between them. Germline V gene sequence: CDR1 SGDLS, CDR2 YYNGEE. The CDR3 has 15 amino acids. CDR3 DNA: TGTGCCAGCAGCACCCGGGACTTCCTATACAATGAGCAGTTCTTC. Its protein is CASSTRDFLYNEQFF.

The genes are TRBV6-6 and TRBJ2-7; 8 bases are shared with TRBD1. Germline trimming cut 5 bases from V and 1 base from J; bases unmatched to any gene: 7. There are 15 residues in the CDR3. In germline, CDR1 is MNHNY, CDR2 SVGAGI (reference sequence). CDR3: CASSPYRTGSYEQYF. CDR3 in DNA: TGTGCCAGCAGTCCATATCGGACAGGGTCCTACGAGCAGTACTTC.

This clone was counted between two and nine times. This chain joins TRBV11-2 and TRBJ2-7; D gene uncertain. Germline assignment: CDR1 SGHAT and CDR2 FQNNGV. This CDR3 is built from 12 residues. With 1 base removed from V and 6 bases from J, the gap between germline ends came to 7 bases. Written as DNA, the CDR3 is TGTGCCAGCAGCTTAGTTGTATCCGAGCAGTACTTC. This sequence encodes CASSLVVSEQYF.

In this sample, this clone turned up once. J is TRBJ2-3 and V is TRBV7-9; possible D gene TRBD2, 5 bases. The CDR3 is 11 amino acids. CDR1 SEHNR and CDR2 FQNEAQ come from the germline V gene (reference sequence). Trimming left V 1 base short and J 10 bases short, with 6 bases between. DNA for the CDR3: TGTGCCAGCAGCTTAGATAGCGCGCAGTATTTT. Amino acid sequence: CASSLDSAQYF. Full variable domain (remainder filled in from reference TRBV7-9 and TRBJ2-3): DTGVSQNPRHKITKRGQNVTFRCDPISEHNRLYWYRQTLGQGPEFLTYFQNEAQLEKSRLLSDRFSAERPKGSFSTLEIQRTEQGDSAMYLCASSLDSAQYFGPGTRLTVL.